The 22 T cell receptor beta chains in this list originate from one sample, sequenced in a study of regulatory T cells in long-lasting Graves disease. Building of the TCR beta libraries involved iRepertoire HTBI primers and Arm-PCR of CDR3 regions. Via MiXCR, TCRdb re-called the multiplex PCR reads, giving one row per CDR3 protein. This sample has over 650,000 distinct CDR3 sequences, with 30% found just once. Time point defined: persistent/refractory GD, antithyroid drugs over 5 years with positive TRAb. Extracted RNA from PBMCs served as the source of the TCR library. Material: peripheral blood mononuclear cells (PBMCs), obtained when the disease was refractory, from a patient treated with antithyroid drugs. The origin of the receptors is a female donor with Graves disease.

This clonotype was seen many times. The chain joins TRBV12-3 or TRBV12-4 to TRBJ2-7, with 8 positions matching TRBD1. The CDR3 covers 16 residues. The V and J ends lost 3 bases and 2 bases, in that order; junction bases with no gene match: 9. The DNA of the CDR3 is TGTGCCAGCAGTTTCCTCAATCGGGACAGGACCTACGAGCAGTACTTC. It specifies CASSFLNRDRTYEQYF.

This clonotype was seen at least ten times. The chain combines TRBV11-2 with TRBJ2-5; 8 bases align to TRBD1. The germline V gene has CDR1 SGHAT and CDR2 FQNNGV. The CDR3 has 16 residues. After removal of 5 bases from V and 4 bases from J, the junction contained 12 bases not matched to a gene. The CDR3 nucleotides are TGTGCCAGCAGCCTAACCGACAGGGGCCGGGGAGAGACCCAGTACTTC. This gives the protein CASSLTDRGRGETQYF.

V usage is TRBV28 and J usage is TRBJ1-4, with 8 bases identical to TRBD1. Germline V gives CDR1 MDHEN, CDR2 SYDVKM. This CDR3 has 16 amino acids. The J segment lost 7 bases and the V segment lost 5 bases, leaving 12 bases of the junction unmatched. The CDR3 nucleotides are TGTGCCAGCAGTCCTACTGACAGGGGCGCTCGTGAAAAACTGTTTTTT. This codes for CASSPTDRGAREKLFF.

This chain joins TRBV5-1 and TRBJ1-5; 12 bases fit TRBD1. The CDR3 consists of 15 residues. CDR1 and CDR2 from the germline V gene are SGHRS and YFSETQ. V was clipped by 5 bases and J by 6 bases; unmatched bases: 6. CDR3 amino acids: CASRTGTGGGQPQHF. Here the CDR3 DNA reads TGCGCCAGCAGGACCGGGACAGGGGGCGGTCAGCCCCAGCATTTT. Drawing the rest from reference TRBV5-1 and TRBJ1-5, the complete variable domain is KAGVTQTPRYLIKTRGQQVTLSCSPISGHRSVSWYQQTPGQGLQFLFEYFSETQRNKGNFPGRFSGRQFSNSRSEMNVSTLELGDSALYLCASRTGTGGGQPQHFGDGTRLSIL.

The V call is TRBV9, the J call TRBJ1-2, with D possibly being TRBD1 (6 bases). The CDR3 extends over 17 amino acids. Trimming stripped 0 bases from V and 7 bases from J, with 22 bases between. Germline V lookup: CDR1 SGDLS, CDR2 YYNGEE. CDR3: CASSVGSRGTTSSGYTF. CDR3 in DNA: TGTGCCAGCAGCGTAGGTTCCCGGGGGACAACCTCTTCTGGCTACACCTTC.

This clonotype has a handful of counts. The V call is TRBV28, the J call TRBJ1-2, with D unresolved. V was pared by 3 bases and J by 1 base, with 12 bases between. The CDR3 runs 15 residues. Germline CDR1 is MDHEN and CDR2 is SYDVKM. In DNA form, the CDR3 reads TGTGCCAGCAGTTTCCCAAGGCCAAGTAACTATGGCTACACCTTC. Its translation: CASSFPRPSNYGYTF.

This clonotype appeared a few times. This chain links TRBV15 with TRBJ1-4; D gene uncertain. Between the trimmed V and J ends, which lost 1 base and 3 bases, there was a span of 9 bases. The germline V gene encodes CDR1 LNHNV and CDR2 YYDKDF (reference sequence). The length of the CDR3 is 15 residues. The CDR3 loop is CATSRVLEPNEKLFF. The CDR3 nucleotides read TGTGCCACCAGCAGAGTACTGGAACCTAATGAAAAACTGTTTTTT. The whole variable domain, filled in from reference TRBV15 and TRBJ1-4, reads DAMVIQNPRYQVTQFGKPVTLSCSQTLNHNVMYWYQQKSSQAPKLLFHYYDKDFNNEADTPDNFQSRRPNTSFCFLDIRSPGLGDTAMYLCATSRVLEPNEKLFFGSGTQLSVL.

This chain connects TRBV12-5 to TRBJ1-1; 9 bases are a match to TRBD1. V lost 1 base, J lost 4 bases, and 7 bases stayed unmatched. The germline CDR1 and CDR2 sequences are LGHNT and FRNRAP. The CDR3 has 16 residues. The CDR3 is CASGLEPGTGSTEAFF. The CDR3 nucleotides read TGTGCTAGTGGTTTGGAGCCCGGGACAGGGTCCACTGAAGCTTTCTTT.

The chain carries TRBV27 and TRBJ2-7, with D hard to call. The CDR3 is made up of 13 amino acids. The ends were cut back, 4 bases at V and 3 bases at J, with 10 bases in the middle. CDR1 MNHEY and CDR2 SMNVEV come from the germline V gene (reference sequence). The CDR3 nucleotides are TGTGCCAGCAGTTCCAACCTTGGCTACGAGCAGTACTTC. This sequence encodes CASSSNLGYEQYF.

This chain joins TRBV7-6 and TRBJ2-2; D is possibly TRBD2 (6 bases). This CDR3 has 15 amino acids. Germline lookup yields CDR1 SGHVS and CDR2 FNYEAQ. Trimming pared 5 bases from V and 8 bases from J, leaving 18 bases between. The CDR3 coding sequence is TGTGCCAGCAGCCCTAGAGTACGCAGCGGGGGGGAGCTGTTTTTT. Translation: CASSPRVRSGGELFF.

At least ten counts were recorded for this clonotype. This chain joins TRBV6-1 and TRBJ2-7; weak D call: TRBD2 (7 bases). CDR1 MNHNS and CDR2 SASEGT come from the germline V gene. The V end lost 0 bases, the J end lost 3 bases, and 15 bases lay between the germline ends. This CDR3 spans 16 amino acids. The CDR3 sequence is CASSEARGGPLYEQYF. The DNA for the CDR3 is TGTGCCAGCAGTGAAGCTAGGGGGGGGCCGCTCTACGAGCAGTACTTC.

This chain connects TRBV11-2 to TRBJ1-1; D perhaps matches TRBD1 (6 bases). The length of the CDR3 is 17 residues. The V end lost 0 bases, the J end lost 0 bases, and 14 bases lay between the germline ends. Germline CDR1 reads SGHAT; CDR2 reads FQNNGV. CDR3 sequence reads: CASSLDHAGQLNTEAFF. DNA of the CDR3: TGTGCCAGCAGCTTAGATCATGCCGGACAGCTGAACACTGAAGCTTTCTTT.

This clonotype appeared a few times. The rearrangement uses TRBV19 and TRBJ1-5; 9 nucleotides align to TRBD1. The CDR3 runs 16 residues. Germline loops: CDR1 LNHDA, CDR2 SQIVND (reference sequence). V shed 5 bases and J 0 bases; nucleotides not matched to a gene: 5. The CDR3 is CASSAGTGFSNQPQHF. CDR3 nucleotides: TGTGCCAGTAGTGCCGGGACAGGGTTTAGCAATCAGCCCCAGCATTTT.

This clonotype was observed a few times. The genes are TRBV3-1 and TRBJ1-2; D is unresolved. V lost 0 bases, J lost 8 bases, and 16 bases lay in between. Germline CDR1 and CDR2: LGHDT and YNNKEL (reference sequence). The CDR3 totals 15 residues. The CDR3 coding sequence is TGTGCCAGCAGCCAAGATGAGGGATTCGTCTTGGGCTACACCTTC. Protein sequence: CASSQDEGFVLGYTF.

J is TRBJ1-1 and V is TRBV7-2, with D unresolved. The V end lost 2 bases, the J end lost 3 bases, and 13 bases lay between the germline ends. The germline V gene has CDR1 SGHTA and CDR2 FQGNSA. CDR3 size: 15 residues. CDR3 residues: CASSLPPREDTEAFF. In DNA form, the CDR3 reads TGTGCCAGCAGCTTACCTCCCCGGGAGGACACTGAAGCTTTCTTT.

The table lists this clonotype with a few counts. The CDR3 spells CSARQSGLTYEQYF. In nucleotides, the CDR3 is TGCAGTGCTAGACAGTCTGGGCTTACCTACGAGCAGTACTTC. The V and J genes are TRBV20-1 and TRBJ2-7; no reliable D call. Trimming took 2 bases from V and 2 from J, leaving 13 bases between them. This CDR3 contains 14 residues. Looked up from germline, CDR1 is DFQATT and CDR2 is SNEGSKA (reference sequence).

In its sample, this clonotype was seen a few times. J is TRBJ2-7 and V is TRBV6-5, with 7 bases lining up with TRBD2. V lost 4 bases, J lost 3 bases, and 12 bases stayed unmatched. This CDR3 is built from 16 residues. Germline loops: CDR1 MNHEY, CDR2 SVGAGI. In DNA, the CDR3 is TGTGCCAGCAGTTCATCCCGCGGGAGCTATGGCTACGAGCAGTACTTC. This gives the protein CASSSSRGSYGYEQYF.

This clonotype turned up a few times. The V and J genes are TRBV6-1 and TRBJ1-2; D not certain. There are 12 residues in the CDR3. V was shortened by 7 bases and J by 5 bases, with 11 bases between the two germline ends. Looked up from germline, CDR1 is MNHNS and CDR2 is SASEGT. The CDR3 nucleotides read TGTGCCAGCACAAGTAAAACATATGGCTACACCTTC. It yields the protein CASTSKTYGYTF.

This chain joins TRBV19 and TRBJ1-1, with D uncertain. Per the germline V gene, CDR1 is LNHDA and CDR2 is SQIVND (reference sequence). V dropped 8 bases and J dropped 6 bases, with 19 bases sitting between them. CDR3 size: 14 residues. CDR3 coding DNA: TGTGCCAGTGGTTTACTGGGTAAGGACGCTGAAGCTTTCTTT. It translates to CASGLLGKDAEAFF.

The CDR3 coding sequence is TGTGCCAGCAGAACCGCGGGGGGCGCCGGTCGCGGCTACACCTTC. Translating it yields CASRTAGGAGRGYTF. The V and J genes are TRBV6-1 and TRBJ1-2, with a possible D match to TRBD1 (6 bases). V lost 6 bases and J 8 bases, leaving 22 bases between the germline ends. The CDR3 has 15 residues. Per germline, CDR1 MNHNS and CDR2 SASEGT.

This clonotype was counted at least ten times. This chain links TRBV12-3 or TRBV12-4 with TRBJ2-7; D ambiguous. The V and J ends lost 6 bases and 4 bases respectively, with 10 bases between them. CDR3 length equals 12 residues. CDR3 residues: CASSPDRYEQYF. CDR3 nucleotides: TGTGCCAGCAGCCCCGACCGGTACGAGCAGTACTTC.

The chain uses TRBV7-9 and TRBJ1-2; D ambiguous. Per the germline V gene, CDR1 is SEHNR and CDR2 is FQNEAQ (reference sequence). The CDR3 runs 14 residues. Trimming took off 4 bases at V and 8 bases at J, with 17 bases between the two ends. For the CDR3, the DNA is TGTGCCAGCAGCTCGGACTCATCTATAGGCGGCTACACCTTC. Its translation: CASSSDSSIGGYTF.